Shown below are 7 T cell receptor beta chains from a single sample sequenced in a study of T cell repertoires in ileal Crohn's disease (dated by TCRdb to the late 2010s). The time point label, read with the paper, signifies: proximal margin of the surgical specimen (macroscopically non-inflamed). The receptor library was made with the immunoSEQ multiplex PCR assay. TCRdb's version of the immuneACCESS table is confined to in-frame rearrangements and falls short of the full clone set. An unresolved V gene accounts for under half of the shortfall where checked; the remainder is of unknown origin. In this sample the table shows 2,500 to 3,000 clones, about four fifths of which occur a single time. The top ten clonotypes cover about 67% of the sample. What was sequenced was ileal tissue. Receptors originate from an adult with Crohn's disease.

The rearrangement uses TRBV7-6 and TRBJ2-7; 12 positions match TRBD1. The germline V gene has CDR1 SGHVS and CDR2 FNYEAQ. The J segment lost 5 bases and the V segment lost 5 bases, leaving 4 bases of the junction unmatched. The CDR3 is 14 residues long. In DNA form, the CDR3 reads TGTGCCAGCAGCCCGGGACAGGGGGCGCACGAGCAGTACTTC. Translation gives CASSPGQGAHEQYF.

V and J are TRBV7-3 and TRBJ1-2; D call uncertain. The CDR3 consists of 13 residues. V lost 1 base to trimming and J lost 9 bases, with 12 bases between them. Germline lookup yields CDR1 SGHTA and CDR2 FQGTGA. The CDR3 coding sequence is TGTGCCAGCAGCTTAAGGTTAGTGCATCGCTACACCTTC. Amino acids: CASSLRLVHRYTF.

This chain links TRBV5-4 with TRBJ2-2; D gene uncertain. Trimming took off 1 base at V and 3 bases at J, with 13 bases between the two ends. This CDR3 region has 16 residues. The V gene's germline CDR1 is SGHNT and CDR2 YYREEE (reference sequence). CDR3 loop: CASSLLGKGDTGELFF. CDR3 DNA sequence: TGTGCCAGCAGCTTGCTAGGGAAAGGTGACACCGGGGAGCTGTTTTTT.

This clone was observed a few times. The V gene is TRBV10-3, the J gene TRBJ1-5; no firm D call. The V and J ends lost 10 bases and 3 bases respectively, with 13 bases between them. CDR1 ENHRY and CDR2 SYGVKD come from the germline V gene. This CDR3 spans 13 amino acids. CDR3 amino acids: CASSGSDNQPQHF. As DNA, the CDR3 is TGTGCCAGTTCTGGTTCGGACAATCAGCCCCAGCATTTT.

The CDR3: CAWSVQENTEAFF. The CDR3 DNA is TGTGCCTGGAGTGTACAAGAGAACACTGAAGCTTTCTTT. The chain employs TRBV30 and TRBJ1-1; no reliable D call. V was trimmed by 0 bases and J by 1 base, leaving 6 bases between them. This CDR3 has 13 amino acids. Germline V gene data show CDR1 as GTSNPN and CDR2 as SVGIG (reference sequence).

CDR3: CASSSYDIWGSYGYTF. CDR3 coding DNA: TGTGCCAGCAGCTCCTACGACATCTGGGGCTCCTATGGCTACACCTTC. The chain employs TRBV7-2 and TRBJ1-2, with a weak D call TRBD1 (5 bases). Between the trimmed V and J ends, which lost 4 bases and 4 bases, there was a span of 19 bases. The CDR3 consists of 16 residues. Germline V gene sequence: CDR1 SGHTA, CDR2 FQGNSA.

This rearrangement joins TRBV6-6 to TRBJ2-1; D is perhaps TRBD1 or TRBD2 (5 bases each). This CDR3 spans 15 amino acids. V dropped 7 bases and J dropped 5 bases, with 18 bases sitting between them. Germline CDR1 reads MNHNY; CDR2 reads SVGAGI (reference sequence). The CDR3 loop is CASIKFGTADNEQFF. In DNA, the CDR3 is TGTGCCAGCATCAAATTCGGGACGGCAGACAATGAGCAGTTCTTC.